The next 8 T cell receptor beta chains were all read from a single sample in a study of multiple sclerosis patients with progressive multifocal leukoencephalopathy. Some clones are missing from TCRdb's copy, which holds only in-frame ones; the method was immunoSEQ multiplex PCR. The sample lists roughly 30,000 clones; about 87% were seen once. Noted time point: time of PML onset. Sequenced here: PBMCs, sampled from a patient treated with natalizumab. These receptors were collected from a woman aged 40 to 50 with progressive multifocal leukoencephalopathy.

V is TRBV7-3 and J is TRBJ2-7; D is unclear. The CDR3 loop spans 13 amino acids. Germline loops: CDR1 SGHTA, CDR2 FQGTGA. V gave up 5 bases and J gave up 0 bases, with 8 bases separating them. CDR3 bases: TGTGCCAGCAGCCCCAGTAGCTCCTACGAGCAGTACTTC. Translation gives CASSPSSSYEQYF. Full variable domain (rest looked up from reference TRBV7-3 and TRBJ2-7): GAGVSQTPSNKVTEKGKYVELRCDPISGHTALYWYRQSLGQGPEFLIYFQGTGAADDSGLPNDRFFAVRPEGSVSTLKIQRTERGDSAVYLCASSPSSSYEQYFGPGTRLTVT.

The chain has TRBV27 and TRBJ2-2, with D unresolved. Trimming took off 4 bases at V and 5 bases at J, with 11 bases between the two ends. The CDR3 is 14 residues long. Germline lookup yields CDR1 MNHEY and CDR2 SMNVEV (reference sequence). CDR3 in DNA: TGTGCCAGCAGTTCCCTGAAAGGGACCGGGGAGCTGTTTTTT. Translated: CASSSLKGTGELFF.

This chain joins TRBV11-2 and TRBJ1-1; D gene ambiguous. CDR3 size: 14 residues. Trimming pared 2 bases from V and 1 base from J, leaving 8 bases between. Germline V CDR1 and CDR2: SGHAT, FQNNGV. The CDR3 loop reads CASSLRASNTEAFF. CDR3 DNA: TGTGCCAGCAGCTTAAGGGCATCGAACACTGAAGCTTTCTTT. Together with reference TRBV11-2 and TRBJ1-1, the CDR3 gives the full variable domain: EAGVAQSPRYKIIEKRQSVAFWCNPISGHATLYWYQQILGQGPKLLIQFQNNGVVDDSQLPKDRFSAERLKGVDSTLKIQPAKLEDSAVYLCASSLRASNTEAFFGQGTRLTVV.

The CDR3 sequence is CASSLGTSGRDGSEQYF. The DNA of the CDR3 is TGTGCCAGCAGCCTCGGGACTAGCGGGAGGGATGGCTCCGAGCAGTACTTC. The V call is TRBV7-3, the J call TRBJ2-7; TRBD2 matches 16 bases. The CDR3 length is 17 residues. The V gene's germline CDR1 is SGHTA and CDR2 FQGTGA. V lost 5 bases and J lost 6; bases outside the gene matches: 10.

The rearrangement links TRBV5-1 to TRBJ1-5; D not certain. This CDR3 is 13 amino acids long. Germline CDR1 is SGHRS and CDR2 is YFSETQ. Trimming left V 1 base short and J 7 bases short, with 9 bases between. The CDR3 loop is CASSLSGGQPQHF. CDR3 bases: TGCGCCAGCAGCTTGTCCGGAGGGCAGCCCCAGCATTTT.

Details on this clone: One junction end disagrees with the germline gene, perhaps due to a read error. The sample holds other DNA sequences that translate to the same CDR3. The chain employs TRBV7-6 and TRBJ1-4, with TRBD1 identical over 7 bases. This CDR3 is built from 14 residues. Per germline, CDR1 SGHVS and CDR2 FNYEAQ. DNA for the CDR3: TGTGCAAGCAGTACGGGACAGTCAAATGAAAAACTGTTTTTT. It is translated as CASSTGQSNEKLFF.

This clone has just a few counts. CDR3 nucleotide sequence: TGTGCCATCAGTGAGGGGACAGGGGATTTTGAAGCTTTCTTT. Protein: CAISEGTGDFEAFF. The chain uses TRBV10-3 and TRBJ1-1, with 10 positions matching TRBD1. J lost 7 bases, V lost 2 bases, and 4 bases had no gene match. The germline V gene encodes CDR1 ENHRY and CDR2 SYGVKD. The CDR3 covers 14 residues.

The V gene is TRBV4-1, the J gene TRBJ2-7; D is possibly TRBD1 (6 bases). CDR1 is MGHRA and CDR2 is YSYEKL in the germline V gene. V lost 6 bases and J 2 bases, leaving 17 bases between the germline ends. CDR3 length equals 15 residues. The CDR3 spells CASSLTWDTTYEQYF. The CDR3 bases are TGCGCCAGCAGTCTCACCTGGGACACAACCTACGAGCAGTACTTC.